The clone carrying this T cell receptor beta chain was seen a handful of times. Its specificity is unknown. Sample time point: persistent/refractory GD, antithyroid drugs over 5 years with positive TRAb. Generation of the TCR library employed RNA extracted from PBMCs. This sample was taken from a study of regulatory T cells in long-lasting Graves disease. Looking at the study overall: In persistent Graves' disease, antithyroid drugs had been taken for over 5 years and TSH receptor antibodies stayed positive. Findings and caveats of the study: New patients shared 750 to 1,000 public clonotypes, fewer than the roughly 2,700 shared by persistent patients. No thyroid tissue was studied; the work used peripheral blood only.

The V gene end was trimmed by 6 bases and the J gene end by 11 bases; junction bases not matched to a gene: 12. Per germline, CDR1 DFQATT and CDR2 SNEGSKA (reference sequence). The length of the CDR3 is 12 residues. Investigators prepared the TCR beta libraries by applying iRepertoire HTBI primers and Arm-PCR of CDR3 regions. TCRdb called the multiplex PCR reads again in MiXCR, with one record for every CDR3 protein. Here the sample spans fewer than 600,000 distinct CDR3 sequences, less than 25% being singletons. This clonotype was obtained from a female donor with Graves disease. The chain links TRBV20-1 to TRBJ1-1, with 7 bases that match TRBD1. The starting material was peripheral blood mononuclear cells (PBMCs), obtained when the disease was refractory, from a patient treated with antithyroid drugs. The CDR3 sequence is CSADPTGRRAFF. In DNA form, the CDR3 reads TGCAGTGCAGACCCGACAGGGCGTAGGGCTTTCTTT.